One and the same sample provided the 28 T cell receptor beta chains below, sequenced in a study of T cell clones after liver transplantation (dated by TCRdb to about 2019). The time point label on this specimen signifies: pre-transplant. The library came from the immunoSEQ multiplex PCR assay. Imported from immuneACCESS, the table was reduced by TCRdb to in-frame sequences with V and J called. These copies leave out some clones; in studies compared against another copy, an unresolved V gene accounts for under half, and the cause of the remainder is not known. In all, the sample holds nearly 55,000 clones, and 84% of those were seen once. The ten largest clones take up about 8.5% of the sample. The input for sequencing was CD4+ T cells from blood, taken before liver transplant. The receptors stem from a human donor who received a liver transplant.

In DNA, the CDR3 is TGTGCCAGCAGTCAGGGACAGGGGAACGGGGAGCTGTTTTTT. It specifies CASSQGQGNGELFF. This chain uses TRBV28 with TRBJ2-2; 10 positions match TRBD1. The CDR3 has 14 amino acids. Trimming took 5 bases from V and 7 from J; bases not matched to a gene: 4. Germline V gene sequence: CDR1 MDHEN, CDR2 SYDVKM.

V usage is TRBV7-2 and J usage is TRBJ2-5; possible D gene TRBD2, 6 bases. V lost 7 bases and J 5 bases, leaving 20 bases between the germline ends. CDR3 length equals 15 residues. Germline CDR1 and CDR2: SGHTA and FQGNSA. The DNA for the CDR3 is TGTGCCAGCAACCCCGGGGGTGGTTTTTGGGAGACCCAGTACTTC. It specifies CASNPGGGFWETQYF.

This chain joins TRBV4-2 and TRBJ2-6, with D possibly TRBD1 on 5 matching bases. Germline V CDR1 and CDR2: LGHNA, YNFKEQ. The CDR3 consists of 18 residues. Trimming cost V 4 bases and J 3 bases, with 19 bases left between them. Written as DNA, the CDR3 is TGTGCCAGCAGCCCCATGGGGCAGGGTCAGTTTGGGGCCAACGTCCTGACTTTC. This sequence encodes CASSPMGQGQFGANVLTF.

This chain joins TRBV28 and TRBJ2-7; 9 nucleotides agree with TRBD1. J was trimmed by 3 bases and V by 7 bases; bases with no gene match: 7. CDR1 is MDHEN and CDR2 is SYDVKM in the germline V gene. The CDR3 extends over 14 amino acids. The CDR3 nucleotides read TGTGCCAGCAAATTCCGGGACAGGGACTACGAGCAGTACTTC. This encodes CASKFRDRDYEQYF.

The rearrangement uses TRBV5-1 and TRBJ2-3; D unresolved. There are 15 residues in the CDR3. Germline-derived CDR1 and CDR2 are SGHRS and YFSETQ. The V end lost 0 bases, the J end lost 4 bases, and 12 bases lay between the germline ends. Here the CDR3 DNA reads TGCGCCAGCAGCTTGGAACTGGGCCGCCCAGATACGCAGTATTTT. Its protein is CASSLELGRPDTQYF.

The rearrangement joins TRBV27 to TRBJ1-1, with D possibly being TRBD1 (6 bases). There are 14 residues in the CDR3. Trimming left V 5 bases short and J 10 bases short, with 20 bases between. The germline gives CDR1 MNHEY, CDR2 SMNVEV (reference sequence). The CDR3 DNA is TGTGCCAGCAGTCTCCATAGGGGGGAACTGAGAGCTTTCTTT. Translating gives CASSLHRGELRAFF.

This clone was picked up a small number of times. The chain uses TRBV25-1 and TRBJ1-1; D gene unclear. Germline values: CDR1 MGHDK, CDR2 SYGVNS. The CDR3 sequence is 14 residues long. The ends were cut back, 0 bases at V and 8 bases at J, with 13 bases in the middle. CDR3 protein: CASSEYSDGREAFF. CDR3 coding DNA: TGTGCCAGCAGTGAATATTCCGACGGACGAGAAGCTTTCTTT.

The chain is built from TRBV18 and TRBJ2-7; D is unclear. V lost 3 bases and J lost 4, with 10 bases in between. From germline, CDR1 is KGHSH and CDR2 LQKENI. The CDR3 is 13 amino acids. This CDR3 is CASSPPTRYEQYF. The CDR3 nucleotides are TGTGCCAGCTCACCTCCTACAAGGTACGAGCAGTACTTC.

The chain employs TRBV5-6 and TRBJ2-1; perhaps TRBD2 as D (5 bases). Germline V CDR1 and CDR2: SGHDT, YYEEEE. CDR3 length: 12 amino acids. Trimming pared 1 base from V and 10 bases from J, leaving 9 bases between. As DNA, the CDR3 is TGTGCCAGCAGCTTGTCATCGGGGGAGCAGTTCTTC. Protein product: CASSLSSGEQFF.

The genes are TRBV5-4 and TRBJ2-7; 8 bases align to TRBD1. J was trimmed by 5 bases and V by 5 bases; bases with no gene match: 12. CDR3 length equals 15 residues. CDR1 and CDR2 from the germline V gene are SGHNT and YYREEE (reference sequence). This chain's CDR3 is CASRPDRANLHEQYF. Written as DNA, the CDR3 is TGTGCCAGCAGACCGGACAGGGCGAACCTTCACGAGCAGTACTTC.

The chain recombines TRBV29-1 with TRBJ2-3; the D gene could be TRBD1 or TRBD2 (5 bases each). This CDR3 comprises 14 residues. In germline, CDR1 is SQVTM, CDR2 ANQGSEA. With 4 bases removed from V and 5 bases from J, the gap between germline ends came to 16 bases. The CDR3 region has the DNA TGCAGCGTTGGAGGGGATACGGTTGGAGATACGCAGTATTTT. This gives the protein CSVGGDTVGDTQYF.

This clone was observed a single time. V and J are TRBV7-9 and TRBJ2-3; TRBD2 matches at 13 bases. The CDR3 covers 14 residues. Trimming cost V 8 bases and J 1 base; bases outside gene matches: 0. Germline V gene sequence: CDR1 SEHNR, CDR2 FQNEAQ (reference sequence). The CDR3 protein is CASGTSGGTDTQYF. CDR3 bases: TGTGCCAGCGGGACTAGCGGGGGCACAGATACGCAGTATTTT.

The V call is TRBV15, the J call TRBJ1-4; unclear D gene. V shed 0 bases and J shed 8 bases, with 13 bases lying between them. Germline V gene lookup returns CDR1 LNHNV and CDR2 YYDKDF (reference sequence). CDR3 length: 15 amino acids. The CDR3 reads CATSRDYTTSEKLFF. As DNA, the CDR3 is TGTGCCACCAGCAGAGACTACACCACCAGCGAAAAACTGTTTTTT. Supplemented by reference TRBV15 and TRBJ1-4, the full variable domain reads DAMVIQNPRYQVTQFGKPVTLSCSQTLNHNVMYWYQQKSSQAPKLLFHYYDKDFNNEADTPDNFQSRRPNTSFCFLDIRSPGLGDTAMYLCATSRDYTTSEKLFFGSGTQLSVL.

This clone was observed a handful of times. The gene calls are TRBV25-1 and TRBJ2-1; perhaps TRBD2 as D (5 bases). The CDR3 contains 13 residues. V lost 8 bases and J 7 bases, leaving 15 bases between the germline ends. Germline values: CDR1 MGHDK, CDR2 SYGVNS. The CDR3 coding sequence is TGTGCCAGCGGACGTAGCGTCCGTAATGAGCAGTTCTTC. Translation gives CASGRSVRNEQFF.

The chain uses TRBV6-6 and TRBJ1-5; D unclear. V was trimmed by 6 bases and J by 6 bases, leaving 9 bases between them. This CDR3 spans 12 amino acids. Looked up from germline, CDR1 is MNHNY and CDR2 is SVGAGI (reference sequence). Here the CDR3 DNA reads TGTGCCAGCAGGATCCCGGGTCAGCCCCAGCATTTT. Residues: CASRIPGQPQHF.

This clone was seen only once. This chain connects TRBV4-3 to TRBJ2-5; D gene ambiguous. Germline V CDR1 and CDR2: LGHNA, YSLEER. The V end lost 1 base, the J end lost 4 bases, and 7 bases lay between the germline ends. The CDR3 extends over 13 amino acids. CDR3 region: CASSQVYGETQYF. The DNA for the CDR3 is TGCGCCAGCAGCCAAGTTTATGGAGAGACCCAGTACTTC.

V and J are TRBV15 and TRBJ1-3, with D maybe TRBD1 (6 bases). V was trimmed by 4 bases and J by 1 base, leaving 8 bases between them. The CDR3 sequence is 14 residues long. Germline V gene data show CDR1 as LNHNV and CDR2 as YYDKDF (reference sequence). CDR3 sequence: CATSKQGSGNTIYF. CDR3 DNA: TGTGCCACCAGCAAACAGGGTTCTGGAAACACCATATATTTT. Full variable domain (outside the CDR3, taken from reference TRBV15 and TRBJ1-3): DAMVIQNPRYQVTQFGKPVTLSCSQTLNHNVMYWYQQKSSQAPKLLFHYYDKDFNNEADTPDNFQSRRPNTSFCFLDIRSPGLGDTAMYLCATSKQGSGNTIYFGEGSWLTVV.

The chain has TRBV7-2 and TRBJ1-5; D is unclear. The CDR3 is 16 residues long. Germline CDR1 reads SGHTA; CDR2 reads FQGNSA. The V and J ends lost 4 bases and 6 bases respectively, with 19 bases between them. In DNA, the CDR3 is TGTGCCAGCAGCTCGGAGGGAGGGTTTCTGGGTCAGCCCCAGCATTTT. It encodes CASSSEGGFLGQPQHF.

The chain has TRBV19 and TRBJ2-7; the D is unclear. This CDR3 spans 13 amino acids. Trimming took 7 bases from V and 0 from J, leaving 10 bases between them. Germline values: CDR1 LNHDA, CDR2 SQIVND (reference sequence). Written as DNA, the CDR3 is TGTGCCAGTAAGTCCCCGAGCTCCTACGAGCAGTACTTC. This translates into CASKSPSSYEQYF.

This clone was seen a few times. V gene TRBV10-3 combines with J gene TRBJ2-1; D may be TRBD1 or TRBD2 (5 bases each). This CDR3 is 11 amino acids long. Trimming took 2 bases from V and 9 from J, leaving 5 bases between them. CDR1 and CDR2 (germline): ENHRY, SYGVKD. The CDR3 reads CAISEGGEQFF. The CDR3 bases are TGTGCCATCAGTGAGGGGGGTGAGCAGTTCTTC.

V gene TRBV5-5 combines with J gene TRBJ2-7, with D uncertain. V dropped 0 bases and J dropped 0 bases, with 7 bases sitting between them. Germline-derived CDR1 and CDR2 are SGHKS and YYEKEE (reference sequence). The CDR3 has 14 residues. In nucleotides, the CDR3 is TGTGCCAGCAGCTTGGGACCCCGCTCCTACGAGCAGTACTTC. This translates into CASSLGPRSYEQYF.

This clone was seen a few times. The chain couples TRBV18 to TRBJ2-3, with 7 bases identical to TRBD1. V lost 3 bases and J lost 8; bases outside the gene matches: 8. This CDR3 spans 14 amino acids. CDR1 and CDR2 (germline): KGHSH, LQKENI. The CDR3 protein is CASSPDRDAGTQYF. As DNA, the CDR3 is TGTGCCAGCTCACCTGACAGGGACGCGGGTACGCAGTATTTT.

The chain combines TRBV28 with TRBJ1-4; 9 bases fit TRBD1. The trim removed 4 bases at V and 1 base at J, leaving 10 bases unmatched. CDR3 length equals 18 residues. From germline, CDR1 is MDHEN and CDR2 SYDVKM. The CDR3 here is CASSSGTGIKLTNEKLFF. The DNA of the CDR3 is TGTGCCAGCAGTTCCGGGACAGGGATTAAGTTAACTAATGAAAAACTGTTTTTT.

A single count supports this clone. The V and J genes are TRBV7-8 and TRBJ2-1, with D unclear. V lost 4 bases, J lost 4 bases, and 17 bases lay in between. The CDR3 is made up of 16 amino acids. Germline V gene sequence: CDR1 SGHVS, CDR2 FQNEAQ. The CDR3 nucleotides read TGTGCCAGCAGCTCTCGAAGAACGACTGTTTACAATGAGCAGTTCTTC. Translated: CASSSRRTTVYNEQFF.

This chain joins TRBV5-4 and TRBJ2-7; 7 nucleotides agree with TRBD2. The V gene end was trimmed by 4 bases and the J gene end by 7 bases; junction bases not matched to a gene: 8. CDR3 length: 13 amino acids. Germline assignment: CDR1 SGHNT and CDR2 YYREEE (reference sequence). The CDR3 nucleotides read TGTGCCAGCAGCACAGAACTAGCGATAGAGCAGTACTTC. Its protein product is CASSTELAIEQYF.

The chain has TRBV4-3 and TRBJ1-1, with D unresolved. Trimming pared 0 bases from V and 3 bases from J, leaving 8 bases between. CDR1 is LGHNA and CDR2 is YSLEER in the germline V gene. This CDR3 has 14 amino acids. The CDR3 loop reads CASSQEGGYTEAFF. The CDR3 DNA is TGCGCCAGCAGCCAAGAAGGCGGCTACACTGAAGCTTTCTTT.

The rearrangement links TRBV7-2 to TRBJ2-5; unclear D gene. Looked up from germline, CDR1 is SGHTA and CDR2 is FQGNSA. V lost 6 bases, J lost 4 bases, and 6 bases lay in between. This CDR3 is 11 amino acids long. In DNA, the CDR3 is TGTGCCAGCAGAGCTACAGAGACCCAGTACTTC. Its translation: CASRATETQYF. Using reference TRBV7-2 and TRBJ2-5 for the parts outside the CDR3, the full variable domain is GAGVSQSPSNKVTEKGKDVELRCDPISGHTALYWYRQSLGQGLEFLIYFQGNSAPDKSGLPSDRFSAERTGGSVSTLTIQRTQQEDSAVYLCASRATETQYFGPGTRLLVL.

The chain joins TRBV5-1 to TRBJ1-6; D not resolved. The germline gives CDR1 SGHRS, CDR2 YFSETQ. The CDR3 length is 14 residues. Trimming shortened V by 0 bases and J by 7 bases, and 8 bases separated the two germline ends. The CDR3 sequence: CASSLAGDNSPLHF. The DNA of the CDR3 is TGCGCCAGCAGCTTGGCGGGCGACAATTCACCCCTCCACTTT.